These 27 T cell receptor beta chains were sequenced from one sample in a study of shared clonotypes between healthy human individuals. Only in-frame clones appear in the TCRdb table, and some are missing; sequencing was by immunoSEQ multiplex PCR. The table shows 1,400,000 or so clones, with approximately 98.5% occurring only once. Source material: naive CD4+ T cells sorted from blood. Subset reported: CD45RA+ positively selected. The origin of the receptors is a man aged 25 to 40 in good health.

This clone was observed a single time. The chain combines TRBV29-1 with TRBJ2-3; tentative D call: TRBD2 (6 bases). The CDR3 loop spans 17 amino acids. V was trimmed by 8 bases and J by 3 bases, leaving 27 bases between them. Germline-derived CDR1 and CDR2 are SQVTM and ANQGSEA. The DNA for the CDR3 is TGCAGCACGGCCAGTCGATGGGCGGGGAATGGTACAGATACGCAGTATTTT. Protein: CSTASRWAGNGTDTQYF.

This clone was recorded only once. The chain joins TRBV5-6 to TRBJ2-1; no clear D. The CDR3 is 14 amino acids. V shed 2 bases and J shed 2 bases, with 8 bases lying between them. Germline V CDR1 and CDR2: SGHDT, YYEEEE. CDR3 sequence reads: CASSFGSTYNEQFF. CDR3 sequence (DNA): TGTGCCAGCAGCTTCGGGTCTACCTACAATGAGCAGTTCTTC.

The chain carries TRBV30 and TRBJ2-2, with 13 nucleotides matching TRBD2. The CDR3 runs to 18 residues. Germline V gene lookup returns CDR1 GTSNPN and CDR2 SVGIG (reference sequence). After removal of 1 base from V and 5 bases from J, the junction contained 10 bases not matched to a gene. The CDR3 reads CAWSGERTSGSFTGELFF. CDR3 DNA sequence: TGTGCCTGGAGTGGGGAGCGGACTAGCGGGAGTTTTACCGGGGAGCTGTTTTTT.

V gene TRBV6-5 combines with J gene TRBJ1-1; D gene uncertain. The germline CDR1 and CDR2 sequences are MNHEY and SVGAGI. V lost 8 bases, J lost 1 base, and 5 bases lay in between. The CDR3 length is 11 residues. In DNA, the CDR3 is TGTGCCAGCGGAGGGAACACTGAAGCTTTCTTT. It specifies CASGGNTEAFF.

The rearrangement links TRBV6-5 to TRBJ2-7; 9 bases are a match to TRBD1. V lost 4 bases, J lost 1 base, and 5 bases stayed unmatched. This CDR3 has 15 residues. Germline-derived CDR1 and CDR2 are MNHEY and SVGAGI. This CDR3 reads CASSLETGGSYEQYF. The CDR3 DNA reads TGTGCCAGCAGTTTAGAGACAGGGGGGTCCTACGAGCAGTACTTC.

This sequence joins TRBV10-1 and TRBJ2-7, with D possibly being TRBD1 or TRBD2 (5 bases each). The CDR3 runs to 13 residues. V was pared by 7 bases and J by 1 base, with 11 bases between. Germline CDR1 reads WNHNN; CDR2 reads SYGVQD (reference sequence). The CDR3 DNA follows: TGCGCCAGCAAGGGGCCGGGATCCTACGAGCAGTACTTC. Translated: CASKGPGSYEQYF.

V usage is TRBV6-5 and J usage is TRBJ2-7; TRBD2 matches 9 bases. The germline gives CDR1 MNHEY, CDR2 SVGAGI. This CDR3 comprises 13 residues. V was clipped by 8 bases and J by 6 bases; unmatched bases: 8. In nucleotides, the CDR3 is TGTGCCAGCCGGGCTAGCGGGATTTTCGAGCAGTACTTC. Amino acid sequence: CASRASGIFEQYF.

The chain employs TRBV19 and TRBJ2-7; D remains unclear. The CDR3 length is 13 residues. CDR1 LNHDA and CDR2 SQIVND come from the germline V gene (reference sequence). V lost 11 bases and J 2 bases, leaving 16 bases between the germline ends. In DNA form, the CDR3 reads TGTGCCTCGAGGAGTAGCAGAGCCTACGAGCAGTACTTC. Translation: CASRSSRAYEQYF. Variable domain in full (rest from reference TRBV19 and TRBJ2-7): DGGITQSPKYLFRKEGQNVTLSCEQNLNHDAMYWYRQDPGQGLRLIYYSQIVNDFQKGDIAEGYSVSREKKESFPLTVTSAQKNPTAFYLCASRSSRAYEQYFGPGTRLTVT.

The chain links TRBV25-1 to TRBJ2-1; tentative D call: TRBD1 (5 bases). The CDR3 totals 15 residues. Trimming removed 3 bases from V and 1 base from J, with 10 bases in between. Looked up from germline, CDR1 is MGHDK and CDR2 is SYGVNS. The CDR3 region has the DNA TGTGCCAGCAGTGACACAGGAGAATCCTACAATGAGCAGTTCTTC. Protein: CASSDTGESYNEQFF.

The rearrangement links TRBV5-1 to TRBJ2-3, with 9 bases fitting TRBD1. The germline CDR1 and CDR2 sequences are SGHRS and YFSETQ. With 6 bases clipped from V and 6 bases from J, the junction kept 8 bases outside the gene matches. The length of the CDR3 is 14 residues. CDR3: CASTTGTGSDTQYF. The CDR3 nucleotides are TGCGCCAGCACCACCGGGACAGGGAGTGATACGCAGTATTTT.

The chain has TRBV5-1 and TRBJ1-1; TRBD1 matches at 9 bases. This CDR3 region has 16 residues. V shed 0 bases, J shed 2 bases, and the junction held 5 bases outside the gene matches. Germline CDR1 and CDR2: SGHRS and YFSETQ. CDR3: CASSLEGTGLNTEAFF. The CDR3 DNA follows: TGCGCCAGCAGCTTGGAGGGGACAGGGCTAAACACTGAAGCTTTCTTT.

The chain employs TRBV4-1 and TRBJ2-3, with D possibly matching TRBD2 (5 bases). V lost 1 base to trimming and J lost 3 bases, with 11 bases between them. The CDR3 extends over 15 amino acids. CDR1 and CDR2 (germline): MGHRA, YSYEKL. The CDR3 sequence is CASSQAERPTDTQYF. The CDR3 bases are TGCGCCAGCAGCCAAGCCGAGCGGCCGACAGATACGCAGTATTTT.

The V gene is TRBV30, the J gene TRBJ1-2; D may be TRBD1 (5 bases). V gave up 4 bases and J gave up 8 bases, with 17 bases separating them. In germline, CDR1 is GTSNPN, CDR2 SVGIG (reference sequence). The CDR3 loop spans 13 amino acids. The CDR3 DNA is TGTGCCTGGATGAGAAAAGCAGGGCAGGGCTACACCTTC. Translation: CAWMRKAGQGYTF.

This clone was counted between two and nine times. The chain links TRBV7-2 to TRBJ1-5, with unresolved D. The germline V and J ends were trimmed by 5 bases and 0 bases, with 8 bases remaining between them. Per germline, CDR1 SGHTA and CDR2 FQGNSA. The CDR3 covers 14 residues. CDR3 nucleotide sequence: TGTGCCAGCAGCGCAGACGGTAGCAATCAGCCCCAGCATTTT. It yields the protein CASSADGSNQPQHF.

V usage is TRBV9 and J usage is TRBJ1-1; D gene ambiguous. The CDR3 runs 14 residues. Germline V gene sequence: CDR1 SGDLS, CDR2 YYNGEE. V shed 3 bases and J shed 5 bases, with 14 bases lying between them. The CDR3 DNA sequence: TGTGCCAGCAGCGCCTCAGGATCCCCGACTGAAGCTTTCTTT. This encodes CASSASGSPTEAFF.

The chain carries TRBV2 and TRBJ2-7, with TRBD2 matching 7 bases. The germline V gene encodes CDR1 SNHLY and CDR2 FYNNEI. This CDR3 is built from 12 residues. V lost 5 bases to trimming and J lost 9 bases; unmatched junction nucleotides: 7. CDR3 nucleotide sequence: TGTGCCAGCAGTATCGGCTCGGGGGGGCAGTACTTC. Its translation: CASSIGSGGQYF.

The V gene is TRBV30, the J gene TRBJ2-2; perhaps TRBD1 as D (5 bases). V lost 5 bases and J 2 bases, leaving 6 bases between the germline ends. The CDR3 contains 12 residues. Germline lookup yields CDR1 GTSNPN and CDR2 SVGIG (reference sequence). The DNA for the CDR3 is TGTGCCTGGGACAGCAACACCGGGGAGCTGTTTTTT. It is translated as CAWDSNTGELFF.

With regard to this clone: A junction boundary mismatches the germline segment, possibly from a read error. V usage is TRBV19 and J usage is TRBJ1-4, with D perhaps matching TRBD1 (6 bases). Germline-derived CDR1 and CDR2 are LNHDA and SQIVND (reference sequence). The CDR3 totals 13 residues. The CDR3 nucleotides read TGTGCCAGTAATATACAGGGCAATGAAAAACTGTTTTTT. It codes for CASNIQGNEKLFF.

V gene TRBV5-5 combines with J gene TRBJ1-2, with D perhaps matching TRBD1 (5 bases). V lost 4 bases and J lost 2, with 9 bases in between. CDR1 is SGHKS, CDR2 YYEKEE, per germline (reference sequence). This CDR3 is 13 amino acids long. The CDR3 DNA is TGTGCCAGCAGCGCCGCAGGGAACTATGGCTACACCTTC. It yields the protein CASSAAGNYGYTF.

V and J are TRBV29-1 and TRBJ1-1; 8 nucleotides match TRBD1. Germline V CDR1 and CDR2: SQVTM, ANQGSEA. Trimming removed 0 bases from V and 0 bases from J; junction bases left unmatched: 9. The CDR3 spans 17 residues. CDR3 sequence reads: CSVEDQYKTGVNTEAFF. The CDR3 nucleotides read TGCAGCGTTGAAGATCAGTATAAGACAGGGGTGAACACTGAAGCTTTCTTT.

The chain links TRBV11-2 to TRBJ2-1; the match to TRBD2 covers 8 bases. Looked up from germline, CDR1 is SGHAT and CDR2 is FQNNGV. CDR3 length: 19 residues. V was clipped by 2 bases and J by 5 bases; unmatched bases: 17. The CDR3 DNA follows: TGTGCCAGCAGCTTAAAGGCGGGGTTTCAGCGGGGGAGCAACAATGAGCAGTTCTTC. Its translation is CASSLKAGFQRGSNNEQFF. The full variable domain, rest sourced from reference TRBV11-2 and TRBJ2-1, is EAGVAQSPRYKIIEKRQSVAFWCNPISGHATLYWYQQILGQGPKLLIQFQNNGVVDDSQLPKDRFSAERLKGVDSTLKIQPAKLEDSAVYLCASSLKAGFQRGSNNEQFFGPGTRLTVL.

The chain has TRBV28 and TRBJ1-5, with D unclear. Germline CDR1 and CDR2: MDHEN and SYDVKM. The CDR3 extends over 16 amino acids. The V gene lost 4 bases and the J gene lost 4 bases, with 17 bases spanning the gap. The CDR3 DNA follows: TGTGCCAGCAGTTCCCACATACTGGACGGGAATCAGCCCCAGCATTTT. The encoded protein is CASSSHILDGNQPQHF.

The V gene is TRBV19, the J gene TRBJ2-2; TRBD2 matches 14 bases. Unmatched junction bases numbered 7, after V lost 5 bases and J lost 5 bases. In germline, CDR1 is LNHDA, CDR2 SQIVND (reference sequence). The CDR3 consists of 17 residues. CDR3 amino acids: CASSPTGLAGVTGELFF. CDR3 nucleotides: TGTGCCAGTAGTCCCACGGGACTAGCGGGAGTGACCGGGGAGCTGTTTTTT.

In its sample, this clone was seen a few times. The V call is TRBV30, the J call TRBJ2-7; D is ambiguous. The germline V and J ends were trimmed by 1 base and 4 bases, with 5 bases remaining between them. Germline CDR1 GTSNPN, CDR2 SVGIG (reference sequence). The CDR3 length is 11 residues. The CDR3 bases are TGTGCCTGGAGTGAAATATACGAGCAGTACTTC. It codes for CAWSEIYEQYF.

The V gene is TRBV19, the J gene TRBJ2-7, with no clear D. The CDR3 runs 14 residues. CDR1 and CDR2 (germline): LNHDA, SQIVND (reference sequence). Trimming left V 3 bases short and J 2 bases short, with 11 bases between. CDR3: CASSISAAAYEQYF. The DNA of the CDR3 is TGTGCCAGTAGTATCTCGGCAGCCGCCTACGAGCAGTACTTC. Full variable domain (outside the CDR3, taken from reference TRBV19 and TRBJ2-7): DGGITQSPKYLFRKEGQNVTLSCEQNLNHDAMYWYRQDPGQGLRLIYYSQIVNDFQKGDIAEGYSVSREKKESFPLTVTSAQKNPTAFYLCASSISAAAYEQYFGPGTRLTVT.

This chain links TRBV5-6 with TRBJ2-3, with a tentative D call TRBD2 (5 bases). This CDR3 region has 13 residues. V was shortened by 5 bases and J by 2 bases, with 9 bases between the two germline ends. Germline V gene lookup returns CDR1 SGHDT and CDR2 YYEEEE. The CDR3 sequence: CASRYSVTDTQYF. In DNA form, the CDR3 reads TGTGCCAGCAGGTATAGCGTCACAGATACGCAGTATTTT.

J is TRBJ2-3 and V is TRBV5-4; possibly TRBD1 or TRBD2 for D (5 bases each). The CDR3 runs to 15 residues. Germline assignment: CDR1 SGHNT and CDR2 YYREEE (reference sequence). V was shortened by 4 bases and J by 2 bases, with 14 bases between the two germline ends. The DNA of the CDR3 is TGTGCCAGCAGCCCGGGGCGCCGGGACACAGATACGCAGTATTTT. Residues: CASSPGRRDTDTQYF.